Presented here are 6 T cell receptor beta chains from one specimen sequenced in a study of cytomegalovirus exposure and HLA in healthy donors. The PCR was carried out with 60 Vbeta primers and 13 Jbeta primers. Libraries were prepared by immunoSEQ multiplex PCR; TCRdb keeps only in-frame clonotypes and omits some of them. Here the sample spans 110,000 to 150,000 clones, around four fifths being singletons. The specimen was PBMCs. The receptors come from a boy aged 2-15 years in good health and CMV-seronegative.

The chain carries TRBV28 and TRBJ2-1, with D possibly matching TRBD1 (5 bases). Trimming stripped 8 bases from V and 0 bases from J, with 17 bases between. The CDR3 covers 16 residues. CDR1 and CDR2 (germline): MDHEN, SYDVKM. The CDR3 nucleotides read TGTGCCAGCCGGACATTGGACGCCAACTCCTACAATGAGCAGTTCTTC. Its protein product is CASRTLDANSYNEQFF.

This chain connects TRBV5-4 to TRBJ2-3, with 10 bases aligning to TRBD2. CDR1 is SGHNT and CDR2 is YYREEE in the germline V gene (reference sequence). This CDR3 spans 16 amino acids. After removal of 5 bases from V and 5 bases from J, the junction contained 11 bases not matched to a gene. The CDR3, as DNA: TGTGCCAGCAGGCCGCGACTAGCGGGTAATTTAGATACGCAGTATTTT. It encodes CASRPRLAGNLDTQYF.

The rearrangement links TRBV12-5 to TRBJ2-3, with TRBD2 matching 8 bases. CDR1 LGHNT and CDR2 FRNRAP come from the germline V gene. The CDR3 has 14 residues. Losses at the gene ends were 1 base for V and 6 bases for J; bases not matched to a gene: 3. The CDR3 sequence is CASGLGLATDTQYF. Here the CDR3 DNA reads TGTGCTAGTGGTTTGGGACTAGCGACGGATACGCAGTATTTT.

V is TRBV4-3 and J is TRBJ2-1; 7 bases are a match to TRBD1. V trimming: 4 bases; J trimming: 10 bases; junction bases outside the gene matches: 7. CDR1 is LGHNA and CDR2 is YSLEER in the germline V gene. The CDR3 extends over 13 amino acids. The CDR3 protein is CASSRTGQSEQFF. The CDR3 DNA follows: TGCGCCAGCAGCCGTACGGGACAGTCCGAGCAGTTCTTC.

This clone was seen a few times. V is TRBV5-1 and J is TRBJ2-5; 11 positions match TRBD1. Germline CDR1 reads SGHRS; CDR2 reads YFSETQ. V was clipped by 5 bases and J by 6 bases; unmatched bases: 9. The CDR3 covers 15 residues. Written as DNA, the CDR3 is TGCGCCAGCAGGCGTCCCGGGACAGGGGGGAAGACCCAGTACTTC. Amino acids: CASRRPGTGGKTQYF.

This chain links TRBV18 with TRBJ2-2, with D possibly being TRBD2 (6 bases). Germline V lookup: CDR1 KGHSH, CDR2 LQKENI. The V end lost 5 bases, the J end lost 4 bases, and 11 bases lay between the germline ends. The CDR3 sequence is 14 residues long. DNA of the CDR3: TGTGCCAGCTCAGGGGAGGAAAGCACCGGGGAGCTGTTTTTT. Protein product: CASSGEESTGELFF.